A single sample gave rise to the 7 T cell receptor beta chains below, sequenced in a study of blood T cell repertoires in COVID-19. Using immunoSEQ multiplex PCR, the repertoire was profiled, and TCRdb retains in-frame clones only, with some absent. The table has approximately 270,000 clones, around 88% seen once. Material: peripheral blood. These TCRs come from a man in his thirties or forties with acute or convalescent COVID-19.

This chain uses TRBV19 with TRBJ2-5; 9 bases align to TRBD1. Germline assignment: CDR1 LNHDA and CDR2 SQIVND (reference sequence). This CDR3 comprises 15 residues. V shed 7 bases, J shed 4 bases, and the junction held 10 bases outside the gene matches. CDR3 nucleotides: TGTGCCAGTACCCCGGGACAGGGAATAACAGAGACCCAGTACTTC. Protein: CASTPGQGITETQYF.

This clone has only one observation. The chain carries TRBV4-1 and TRBJ1-1; a weak D match, TRBD1 (5 bases). The CDR3 covers 14 residues. The V and J ends lost 6 bases and 6 bases respectively, with 17 bases between them. Germline CDR1 MGHRA, CDR2 YSYEKL. CDR3 sequence (DNA): TGCGCCAGCAGAGATCTCAGACAGAGAGCTGAAGCTTTCTTT. Translation: CASRDLRQRAEAFF.

The chain carries TRBV4-1 and TRBJ2-1, with 7 bases matching TRBD2. Germline V CDR1 and CDR2: MGHRA, YSYEKL. The CDR3 has 15 residues. With V trimmed by 1 base and J by 0 bases, 0 bases remained unmatched. CDR3 sequence (DNA): TGCGCCAGCAGCCAAGTAGCGGGCTCCTACAATGAGCAGTTCTTC. Amino acid sequence: CASSQVAGSYNEQFF.

V and J are TRBV27 and TRBJ2-3, with a possible D match to TRBD1 (6 bases). The germline V gene encodes CDR1 MNHEY and CDR2 SMNVEV (reference sequence). With 6 bases removed from V and 2 bases from J, the gap between germline ends came to 9 bases. The CDR3 has 13 amino acids. Written as DNA, the CDR3 is TGTGCCAGCAGCTGGACAGACACAGATACGCAGTATTTT. Its protein is CASSWTDTDTQYF.

The rearrangement links TRBV18 to TRBJ1-1; D remains unclear. The germline gives CDR1 KGHSH, CDR2 LQKENI. Between the trimmed V and J ends, which lost 1 base and 6 bases, there was a span of 9 bases. This CDR3 comprises 13 residues. The DNA for the CDR3 is TGTGCCAGCTCACCACAGGGAGGAGCTGAAGCTTTCTTT. Protein product: CASSPQGGAEAFF.

The chain has TRBV27 and TRBJ1-6; D may be TRBD1 (6 bases). CDR3 length: 18 amino acids. Germline loops: CDR1 MNHEY, CDR2 SMNVEV (reference sequence). V dropped 2 bases and J dropped 8 bases, with 22 bases sitting between them. CDR3 sequence: CASSLAWGGASLHSPLHF. The CDR3 nucleotides read TGTGCCAGCAGTTTAGCCTGGGGGGGGGCAAGTCTTCATTCACCCCTCCACTTT.

This rearrangement joins TRBV20-1 to TRBJ1-2, with D tentatively TRBD1 (6 bases). Deletions cut 7 bases from V and 7 bases from J, with 13 bases between. Germline loops: CDR1 DFQATT, CDR2 SNEGSKA (reference sequence). The CDR3 has 11 amino acids. The CDR3 nucleotides are TGCAGTGGTACAGGGAATGGTGGCTACACCTTC. Amino acid sequence: CSGTGNGGYTF.